The 9 T cell receptor beta chains presented below share a single source sample, sequenced in a study of CD8 T cells in Susac syndrome (dated by TCRdb to the late 2010s). Libraries were constructed by the immunoSEQ multiplex PCR assay. RNA was extracted using the RNeasy kit, and roughly 0.45 to 1 ug of the RNA was reverse transcribed with random hexamers. TCRdb's own reprocessing of the public reads used fastp at Q25 and MiXCR and kept productive beta chains. Rows matching on CDR3 protein sequence are summarized as one entry with the most common DNA and genes. The table for this sample lists around 170,000 distinct CDR3 sequences; approximately 95% of them were counted only once. The top ten clonotypes cover around 0.1% of the sample. Sequenced input: CD4+ T cells from PBMCs. The receptors come from a human donor with Susac syndrome.

V gene TRBV20-1 combines with J gene TRBJ2-7; either TRBD1 or TRBD2 may supply D (5 bases each). V was shortened by 5 bases and J by 2 bases, with 13 bases between the two germline ends. The CDR3 covers 13 residues. The germline V gene encodes CDR1 DFQATT and CDR2 SNEGSKA (reference sequence). In DNA form, the CDR3 reads TGCAGTGCTTCCAGAGGGGTTACCTACGAGCAGTACTTC. The encoded protein is CSASRGVTYEQYF.

The V and J genes are TRBV29-1 and TRBJ2-7; the match to TRBD2 covers 11 bases. The closer fit of TRBJ2-1 to the DNA end suggests the J call may be wrong. The germline V gene encodes CDR1 SQVTM and CDR2 ANQGSEA. This CDR3 comprises 14 residues. CDR3 loop: CSVDGLAGSYEQFF. CDR3 DNA sequence: TGCAGCGTTGACGGACTAGCGGGCTCCTACGAGCAGTTCTTC.

This chain links TRBV24-1 with TRBJ2-2, with a weak D call TRBD2 (7 bases). CDR1 KGHDR and CDR2 SFDVKD come from the germline V gene. The CDR3 sequence is 17 residues long. V dropped 7 bases and J dropped 4 bases, with 21 bases sitting between them. The CDR3 here is CATRARLGGAGTGELFF. The DNA for the CDR3 is TGTGCCACCAGGGCAAGATTGGGGGGGGCTGGCACCGGGGAGCTGTTTTTT.

This chain links TRBV2 with TRBJ1-1; tentative D call: TRBD1 (6 bases). Trimming cost V 2 bases and J 3 bases, with 7 bases left between them. The CDR3 contains 13 residues. Germline CDR1 is SNHLY and CDR2 is FYNNEI. CDR3 sequence (DNA): TGTGCCAGCAGTGAATACAGGGACACTGAAGCTTTCTTT. It translates to CASSEYRDTEAFF. Full variable domain (remainder filled in from reference TRBV2 and TRBJ1-1): EPEVTQTPSHQVTQMGQEVILRCVPISNHLYFYWYRQILGQKVEFLVSFYNNEISEKSEIFDDQFSVERPDGSNFTLKIRSTKLEDSAMYFCASSEYRDTEAFFGQGTRLTVV.

The chain carries TRBV14 and TRBJ2-2; 7 bases are shared with TRBD1. The CDR3 totals 17 residues. CDR1 and CDR2 from the germline V gene are SGHDN and FVKESK. J lost 1 base, V lost 2 bases, and 7 bases had no gene match. This chain's CDR3 is CASSQIGTVLNTGELFF. CDR3 nucleotide sequence: TGTGCCAGCAGCCAAATTGGGACAGTACTGAACACCGGGGAGCTGTTTTTT.

The rearrangement links TRBV7-7 to TRBJ2-1; 11 nucleotides agree with TRBD2. Germline assignment: CDR1 SSHAT and CDR2 FNYEAQ (reference sequence). The trim removed 2 bases at V and 3 bases at J, leaving 9 bases unmatched. The CDR3 sequence is 18 residues long. The CDR3 bases are TGTGCCAGCAGCTTAAGTAGCGGGGGGGATTTAAACTACAATGAGCAGTTCTTC. Its protein product is CASSLSSGGDLNYNEQFF.

The chain recombines TRBV29-1 with TRBJ2-2, with D possibly TRBD1 on 6 matching bases. Trimming removed 4 bases at V and 2 bases at J, with 14 bases between. CDR1 and CDR2 (germline): SQVTM, ANQGSEA. This CDR3 is 15 amino acids long. CDR3 in amino acids: CSVAPDRSNTGELFF. DNA of the CDR3: TGCAGCGTTGCCCCTGACAGGAGCAACACCGGGGAGCTGTTTTTT.

The chain has TRBV5-1 and TRBJ2-3; the D gene could be TRBD1 or TRBD2 (5 bases each). V was cut by 4 bases and J by 8 bases, with 14 bases left in between. Germline assignment: CDR1 SGHRS and CDR2 YFSETQ. The CDR3 is 13 residues long. In DNA form, the CDR3 reads TGCGCCAGCAGCGCAGAGGGGACGAGTACGCAGTATTTT. This translates into CASSAEGTSTQYF.

The gene calls are TRBV6-5 and TRBJ2-1; 12 bases match TRBD1. Germline V gives CDR1 MNHEY, CDR2 SVGAGI. The trim removed 6 bases at V and 9 bases at J, leaving 9 bases unmatched. CDR3 length: 15 amino acids. As DNA, the CDR3 is TGTGCCAGCAGCTCTGGGGGACAGGGGGCGGCTGAGCAGTTCTTC. Amino acids: CASSSGGQGAAEQFF.